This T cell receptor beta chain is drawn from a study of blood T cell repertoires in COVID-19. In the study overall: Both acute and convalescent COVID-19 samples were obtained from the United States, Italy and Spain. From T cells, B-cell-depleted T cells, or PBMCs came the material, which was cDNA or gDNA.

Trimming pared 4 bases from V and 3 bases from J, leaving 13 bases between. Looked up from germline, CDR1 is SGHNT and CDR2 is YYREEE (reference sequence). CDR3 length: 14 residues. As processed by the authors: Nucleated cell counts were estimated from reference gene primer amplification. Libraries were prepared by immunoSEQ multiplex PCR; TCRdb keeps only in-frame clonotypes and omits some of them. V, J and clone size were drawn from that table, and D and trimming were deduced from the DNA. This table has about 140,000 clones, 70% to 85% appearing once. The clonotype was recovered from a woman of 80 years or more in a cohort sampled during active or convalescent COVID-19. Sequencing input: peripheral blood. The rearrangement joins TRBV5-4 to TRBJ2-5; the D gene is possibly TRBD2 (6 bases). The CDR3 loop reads CASSVAGRKETQYF. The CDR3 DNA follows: TGTGCCAGCAGCGTAGCCGGGAGAAAAGAGACCCAGTACTTC.